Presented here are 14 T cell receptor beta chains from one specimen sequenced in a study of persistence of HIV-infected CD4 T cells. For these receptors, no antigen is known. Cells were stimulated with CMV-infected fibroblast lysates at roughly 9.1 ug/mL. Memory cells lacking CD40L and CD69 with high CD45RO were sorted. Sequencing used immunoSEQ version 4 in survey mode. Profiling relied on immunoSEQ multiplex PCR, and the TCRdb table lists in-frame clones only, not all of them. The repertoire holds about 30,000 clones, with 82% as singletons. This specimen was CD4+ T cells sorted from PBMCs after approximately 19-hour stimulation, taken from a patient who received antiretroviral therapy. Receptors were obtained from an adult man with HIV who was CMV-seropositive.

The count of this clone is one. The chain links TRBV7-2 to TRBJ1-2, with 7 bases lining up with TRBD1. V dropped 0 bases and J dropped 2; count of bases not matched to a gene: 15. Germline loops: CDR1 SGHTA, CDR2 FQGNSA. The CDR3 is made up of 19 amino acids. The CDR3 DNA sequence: TGTGCCAGCAGCTTAGCCCCTCACCTAGGGGGCGGTGGGAACTATGGCTACACCTTC. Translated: CASSLAPHLGGGGNYGYTF. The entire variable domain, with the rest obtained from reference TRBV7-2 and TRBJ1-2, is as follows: GAGVSQSPSNKVTEKGKDVELRCDPISGHTALYWYRQSLGQGLEFLIYFQGNSAPDKSGLPSDRFSAERTGGSVSTLTIQRTQQEDSAVYLCASSLAPHLGGGGNYGYTFGSGTRLTVV.

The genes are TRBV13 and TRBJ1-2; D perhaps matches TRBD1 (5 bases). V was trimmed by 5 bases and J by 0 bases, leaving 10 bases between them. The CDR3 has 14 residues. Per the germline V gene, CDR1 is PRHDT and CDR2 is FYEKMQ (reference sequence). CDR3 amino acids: CASSRGGANYGYTF. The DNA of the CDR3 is TGTGCCAGCAGCCGGGGGGGAGCTAACTATGGCTACACCTTC.

This chain's CDR3 is CASSYPRVLRGSTGELFF. The CDR3 DNA is TGTGCCAGCAGTTACCCACGGGTTCTGCGGGGGAGCACCGGGGAGCTGTTTTTT. The V and J genes are TRBV6-2 or TRBV6-3 and TRBJ2-2; 7 positions agree with TRBD2. This CDR3 is 18 amino acids long. Germline V gene data show CDR1 as MNHEY and CDR2 as SVGEGT. J lost 4 bases, V lost 2 bases, and 13 bases had no gene match.

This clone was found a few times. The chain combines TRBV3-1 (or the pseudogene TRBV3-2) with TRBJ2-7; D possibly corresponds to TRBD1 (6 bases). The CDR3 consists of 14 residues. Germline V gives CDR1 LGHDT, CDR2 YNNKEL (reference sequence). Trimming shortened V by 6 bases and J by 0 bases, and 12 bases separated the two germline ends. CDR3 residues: CASSPGTSSYEQYF. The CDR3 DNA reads TGTGCCAGCAGTCCCGGGACAAGCTCCTACGAGCAGTACTTC.

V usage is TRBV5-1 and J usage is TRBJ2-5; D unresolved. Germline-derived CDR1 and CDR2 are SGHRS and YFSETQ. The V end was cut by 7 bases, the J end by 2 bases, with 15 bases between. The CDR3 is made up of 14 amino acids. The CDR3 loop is CASALGRNQETQYF. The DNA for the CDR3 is TGCGCCAGCGCTCTTGGACGTAATCAAGAGACCCAGTACTTC.

The CDR3 is CASSVGQGINEKLFF. CDR3 nucleotide sequence: TGTGCCAGCAGTGTCGGACAGGGCATCAATGAAAAACTGTTTTTT. This rearrangement joins TRBV25-1 to TRBJ1-4, with 8 bases that match TRBD1. This CDR3 region has 15 residues. V shed 4 bases and J 5 bases; nucleotides not matched to a gene: 6. Looked up from germline, CDR1 is MGHDK and CDR2 is SYGVNS. The full variable domain, its missing parts supplied by reference TRBV25-1 and TRBJ1-4, is EADIYQTPRYLVIGTGKKITLECSQTMGHDKMYWYQQDPGMELHLIHYSYGVNSTEKGDLSSESTVSRIRTEHFPLTLESARPSHTSQYLCASSVGQGINEKLFFGSGTQLSVL.

The CDR3 loop is CVVLRWDKDNEQFF. Here the CDR3 DNA reads TGTGTCGTTTTAAGATGGGACAAGGACAATGAGCAGTTCTTC. The V call is TRBV30, the J call TRBJ2-1; possibly TRBD1 for D (6 bases). In germline, CDR1 is GTSNPN, CDR2 SVGIG (reference sequence). The CDR3 contains 14 residues.

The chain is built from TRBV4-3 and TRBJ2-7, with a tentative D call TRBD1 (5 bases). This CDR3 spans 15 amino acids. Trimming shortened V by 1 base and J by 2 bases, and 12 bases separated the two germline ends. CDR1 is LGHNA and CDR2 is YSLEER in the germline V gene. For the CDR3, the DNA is TGCGCCAGCAGCCAAGTTCTAGGGGCTGCCTACGAGCAGTACTTC. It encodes CASSQVLGAAYEQYF.

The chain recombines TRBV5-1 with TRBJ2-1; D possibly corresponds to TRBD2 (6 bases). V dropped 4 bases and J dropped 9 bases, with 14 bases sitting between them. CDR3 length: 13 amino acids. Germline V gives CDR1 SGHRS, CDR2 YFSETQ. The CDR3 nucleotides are TGCGCCAGCAGCATAGTAGACGGGGGTGAGCAGTTCTTC. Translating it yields CASSIVDGGEQFF.

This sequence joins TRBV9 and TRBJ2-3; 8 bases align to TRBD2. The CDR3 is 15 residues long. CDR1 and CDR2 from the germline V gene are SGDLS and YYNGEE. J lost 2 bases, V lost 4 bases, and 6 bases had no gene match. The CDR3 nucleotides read TGTGCCAGCAGCCCACGAGCGGGGGCCACAGATACGCAGTATTTT. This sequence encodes CASSPRAGATDTQYF.

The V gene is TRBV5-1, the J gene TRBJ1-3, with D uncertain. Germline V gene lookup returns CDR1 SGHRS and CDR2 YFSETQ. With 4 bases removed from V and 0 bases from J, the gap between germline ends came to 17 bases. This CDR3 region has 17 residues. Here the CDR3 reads CASSPLATGTSGNTIYF. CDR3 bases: TGCGCCAGCAGCCCCCTGGCGACGGGTACCTCTGGAAACACCATATATTTT.

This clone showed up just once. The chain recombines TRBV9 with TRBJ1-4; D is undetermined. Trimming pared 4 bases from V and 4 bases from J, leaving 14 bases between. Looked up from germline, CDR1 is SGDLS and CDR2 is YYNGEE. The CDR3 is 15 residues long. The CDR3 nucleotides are TGTGCCAGCAGCTTGAGAGGGAGGTTTAATGAAAAACTGTTTTTT. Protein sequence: CASSLRGRFNEKLFF.

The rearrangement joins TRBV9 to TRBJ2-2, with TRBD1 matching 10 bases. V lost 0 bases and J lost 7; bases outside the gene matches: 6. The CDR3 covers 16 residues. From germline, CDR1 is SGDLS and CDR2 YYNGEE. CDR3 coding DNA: TGTGCCAGCAGCGTAGCCAGGACAGGGGGAGGCGGGGAGCTGTTTTTT. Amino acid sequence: CASSVARTGGGGELFF.

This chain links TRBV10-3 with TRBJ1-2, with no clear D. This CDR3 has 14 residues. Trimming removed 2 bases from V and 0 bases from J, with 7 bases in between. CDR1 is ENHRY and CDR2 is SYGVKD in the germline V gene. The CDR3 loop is CAISESYSNYGYTF. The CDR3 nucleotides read TGTGCCATCAGTGAGAGTTACTCTAACTATGGCTACACCTTC.